The clone carrying this T cell receptor (beta chain) was detected many times. Its antigen is unknown. Additional autoimmune diseases, uncontrolled infections, pregnancy or lactation disqualified patients. The sample originates from a study of Graves' ophthalmopathy and Graves' hyperthyroidism. Study context: Untreated patients at initial diagnosis provided peripheral blood. Broader study findings: Using a 13-signature model, the authors split ophthalmopathy from stable hyperthyroidism, with roughly 90% sensitivity and 75% to 82% specificity. Blood shared most expanded thyroid clonotypes above 0.001 frequency.

The CDR3 consists of 15 residues. The J segment lost 6 bases and the V segment lost 7 bases, leaving 14 bases of the junction unmatched. Amplified material comprised TCR beta CDR3 regions derived from RNA transcripts. The authors performed first-round RT-PCR with HTBI primers and then a second-round multiplex PCR. Using its own MiXCR run on the multiplex PCR reads, TCRdb lists one record per CDR3 protein. The sample has about 620,000 distinct CDR3 sequences, about a fifth seen once; the top ten hold more than 5.5%. What was sequenced was peripheral blood. The rearrangement uses TRBV12-3 or TRBV12-4 and TRBJ1-1; 7 bases agree with TRBD1. This TCR was sampled from a woman between 18 and 29 years old with stable Graves' hyperthyroidism. Some clones in this sample may be carry-over from other donors' samples. CDR3 region: CASTSGGGRGAEAFF. The DNA of the CDR3 is TGTGCCAGCACCTCGGGAGGGGGCCGGGGGGCTGAAGCTTTCTTT.